This entry lists 9 T cell receptor beta chains sequenced from one sample in a study of T cell repertoires in cytomegalovirus infection. One entry per CDR3 protein results from TCRdb running MiXCR on the reads. The sample holds roughly 500,000 distinct CDR3 sequences, 15% to 20% seen once. Sequenced input: CD8+ T cells from PBMCs. The receptors stem from a human donor in good health (CMV status not recorded). Some clones in this sample may be carry-over from other donors' samples.

This clonotype was recorded once. This sequence joins TRBV3-1 and TRBJ1-1; D not certain. CDR1 and CDR2 (germline): LGHDT, YNNKEL (reference sequence). The ends were cut back, 4 bases at V and 5 bases at J, with 17 bases in the middle. The CDR3 is 15 residues long. This chain's CDR3 is CASSPGEGLETEAFF. As DNA, the CDR3 is TGTGCCAGCAGCCCTGGGGAGGGCTTAGAGACTGAAGCTTTCTTT. Complete variable domain (other parts from reference TRBV3-1 and TRBJ1-1): DTAVSQTPKYLVTQMGNDKSIKCEQNLGHDTMYWYKQDSKKFLKIMFSYNNKELIINETVPNRFSPKSPDKAHLNLHINSLELGDSAVYFCASSPGEGLETEAFFGQGTRLTVV.

This clonotype appeared many times. The chain has TRBV11-2 and TRBJ1-5; 7 bases are shared with TRBD1. Germline assignment: CDR1 SGHAT and CDR2 FQNNGV. The CDR3 has 15 amino acids. The ends lost 5 bases at V and 5 bases at J; junction bases unmatched: 9. The CDR3 here is CASSRTGMDDQPQHF. CDR3 nucleotides: TGTGCCAGCAGCCGGACAGGAATGGATGATCAGCCCCAGCATTTT.

The sample holds a few counts of this clonotype. The chain couples TRBV24-1 to TRBJ1-2; perhaps TRBD1 as D (5 bases). The CDR3 has 14 amino acids. Trimming pared 0 bases from V and 4 bases from J, leaving 8 bases between. The germline gives CDR1 KGHDR, CDR2 SFDVKD. CDR3 sequence: CATSDLGQGYGYTF. The CDR3 coding sequence is TGTGCCACCAGTGATTTGGGTCAGGGCTATGGCTACACCTTC.

CDR3 sequence (DNA): TGTGCCAGCAGCGAGGAGGGGCACACAGATACGCAGTATTTT. Translated, it gives CASSEEGHTDTQYF. The V call is TRBV9, the J call TRBJ2-3; the D gene is possibly TRBD2 (6 bases). The CDR3 contains 14 residues. Trimming took off 3 bases at V and 2 bases at J, with 10 bases between the two ends. CDR1 is SGDLS and CDR2 is YYNGEE in the germline V gene.

Note on this clonotype: A clone one base away is much larger, so this may be a read error. The chain links TRBV23-1 to TRBJ1-4; D is ambiguous. TRBV23-1 is an open reading frame, and its role is uncertain. The CDR3 loop spans 15 amino acids. Trimming removed 2 bases from V and 5 bases from J, with 12 bases in between. DNA of the CDR3: TGCGCCAGCAGTCAAATACGTGAGGGAAATGAAAAACTGTTTTTT. Its translation: CASSQIREGNEKLFF.

This clonotype came up many times. CDR3 protein: CASSTHTLQLQETQYF. CDR3 DNA: TGTGCCAGCAGCACCCATACCCTACAGCTTCAAGAGACCCAGTACTTC. This chain connects TRBV7-9 to TRBJ2-5; D remains ambiguous. CDR1 is SEHNR, CDR2 FQNEAQ, per germline (reference sequence). V lost 5 bases to trimming and J lost 2 bases, with 18 bases between them. The CDR3 totals 16 residues.

This clonotype was detected only a few times. This chain links TRBV6-5 with TRBJ2-7; no clear D gene. The V end lost 0 bases, the J end lost 3 bases, and 6 bases lay between the germline ends. The CDR3 length is 13 residues. Looked up from germline, CDR1 is MNHEY and CDR2 is SVGAGI. The CDR3: CASSYSEYYEQYF. Here the CDR3 DNA reads TGTGCCAGCAGTTACTCCGAATACTACGAGCAGTACTTC.

With regard to this clonotype: This may stem from a read error, because a much larger clone lies one nucleotide away. Lacking the conserved final phenylalanine or tryptophan, this CDR3 likely reflects a read error. This sequence joins TRBV14 and TRBJ2-1; a weak D match, TRBD2 (6 bases). This CDR3 region has 17 residues. V lost 0 bases and J 0 bases, leaving 12 bases between the germline ends. Germline assignment: CDR1 SGHDN and CDR2 FVKESK. The CDR3 loop is CASSQDSAGISYNEQFL. DNA for the CDR3: TGTGCCAGCAGCCAAGATTCGGCGGGGATCTCCTACAATGAGCAGTTCTTA.

On this clonotype itself: One junction end disagrees with the germline gene, perhaps due to a read error. CDR3 in amino acids: CASSPGGLSKNFQYF. The CDR3 nucleotides read TGTGCCAGCAGTCCGGGGGGGCTTTCCAAAAACTTTCAGTACTTC. The J gene is TRBJ2-4, the V gene TRBV25-1; 8 positions agree with TRBD2. This CDR3 spans 15 amino acids. Germline CDR1 reads MGHDK; CDR2 reads SYGVNS.